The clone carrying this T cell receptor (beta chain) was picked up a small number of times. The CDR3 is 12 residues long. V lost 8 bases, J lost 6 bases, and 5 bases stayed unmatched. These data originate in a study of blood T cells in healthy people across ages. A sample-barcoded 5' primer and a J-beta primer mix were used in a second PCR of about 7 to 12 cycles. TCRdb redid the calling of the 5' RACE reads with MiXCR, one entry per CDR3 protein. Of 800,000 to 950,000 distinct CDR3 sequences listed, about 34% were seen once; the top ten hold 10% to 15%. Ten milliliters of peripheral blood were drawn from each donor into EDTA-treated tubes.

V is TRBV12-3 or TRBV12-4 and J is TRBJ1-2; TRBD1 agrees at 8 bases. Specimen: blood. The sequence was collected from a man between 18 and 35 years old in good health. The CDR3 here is CASGQGAHGYTF. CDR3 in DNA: TGTGCCAGCGGGCAGGGGGCTCATGGCTACACCTTC.